The clone carrying this TCR beta chain has only a few counts. Profiling relied on immunoSEQ multiplex PCR, and the TCRdb table lists in-frame clones only, not all of them. The sample shows 700,000 to 750,000 clones, 75% to 90% of them seen only once. The sample comes from a study of shared T cell receptors in the human thymus. The germline CDR1 and CDR2 sequences are SGHAT and FQDESV (reference sequence). V was clipped by 3 bases and J by 3 bases, with 20 bases between them. The CDR3 is 17 residues long. A further study also used this sample, focusing on human thymus T cells. This second report adds: Serving as donors were healthy Finnish infants, each of whom was having open corrective surgery for congenital heart defects. Corrective heart surgery yielded resections, and these provided the thymus tissue. Use of V and J genes seemed skewed within the thymic and blood repertoires. Unrelated individuals had highly overlapping thymic repertoires, as reported in related research.

The rearrangement uses TRBV11-1 and TRBJ1-2; no clear D. The clonotype originates from a girl under three years old with a congenital heart defect. Sequenced: thymocytes. This chain's CDR3 is CASSFQANPAGDYGYTF. DNA of the CDR3: TGTGCCAGCAGCTTTCAGGCCAACCCGGCCGGGGACTATGGCTACACCTTC.